This is a list of T cell receptor beta chains from one sample in a study of blood T cell repertoires in COVID-19. The assay was immunoSEQ multiplex PCR, and TCRdb's table has in-frame clones only and misses some. The repertoire holds under 450,000 clones, with around 89% as singletons. The sequenced material came from peripheral blood. The source is a woman aged 40 to 55 with COVID-19, enrolled during active disease. Both conserved end residues are part of each CDR3. D genes are given only for firm matches. Clone size is shown for a subset of rows, as once, few, many or a class of expanded clone.

d_gene	j_gene	v_gene	abundance	CDR3aa	CDR3nt
-	TRBJ2-2	TRBV15	-	CATSRDLLSSTGELFF	TGTGCCACCAGCAGAGACCTTCTGTCTAGCACCGGGGAGCTGTTTTTT
-	TRBJ1-2	TRBV28	-	CASSLSPGGSNYGYTF	TGTGCCAGCAGTTTATCACCGGGGGGATCTAACTATGGCTACACCTTC
TRBD2	TRBJ2-5	TRBV27	-	CASSSLAGGGETQYF	TGTGCCAGCAGTTCCCTAGCGGGAGGAGGGGAGACCCAGTACTTC
-	TRBJ1-1	TRBV4-2	-	CASSRQATEAFF	TGTGCCAGCAGCCGTCAGGCCACTGAAGCTTTCTTT
-	TRBJ1-1	TRBV27	once	CASSLAGNTEAFF	TGTGCCAGCAGTTTGGCGGGGAACACTGAAGCTTTCTTT
-	TRBJ1-6	TRBV12-3/TRBV12-4	-	CASSQKGDSPLHF	TGTGCCAGCAGTCAGAAAGGGGATTCACCCCTCCACTTT
TRBD1	TRBJ2-7	TRBV2	-	CASTRRTGSYEQYF	TGTGCCAGCACCCGAAGGACAGGGTCCTACGAGCAGTACTTC
TRBD1	TRBJ2-3	TRBV7-9	few	CASSSLKGTWTGRTDTQYF	TGTGCCAGCAGCTCTTTAAAGGGGACCTGGACAGGGAGAACAGATACGCAGTATTTT
TRBD2	TRBJ2-7	TRBV7-2	-	CASSTGTSGRTGQYF	TGTGCCAGCAGCACCGGGACTAGCGGGAGGACCGGGCAGTACTTC
-	TRBJ1-1	TRBV28	-	CASRNTANTEAFF	TGTGCCAGCAGAAATACAGCGAACACTGAAGCTTTCTTT
TRBD1	TRBJ1-1	TRBV6-5	-	CASSSRGGAEAFF	TGTGCCAGCAGTTCACGAGGGGGCGCTGAAGCTTTCTTT
-	TRBJ1-5	TRBV7-9	-	CASSLGGLFQPQHF	TGTGCCAGCAGCTTGGGGGGTTTGTTTCAGCCCCAGCATTTT
-	TRBJ2-1	TRBV12-3/TRBV12-4	-	CASRESDEQFF	TGTGCCAGCAGGGAGAGCGACGAGCAGTTCTTC
TRBD1	TRBJ2-7	TRBV28	-	CASRPYVSDRRLHEQYF	TGTGCCAGCAGGCCGTATGTATCGGACAGGCGTCTCCACGAGCAGTACTTC
TRBD1	TRBJ1-1	TRBV10-3	-	CATGTGLGTEAFF	TGTGCCACCGGGACAGGGTTGGGTACTGAAGCTTTCTTT
TRBD1	TRBJ1-2	TRBV7-2	few	CASSLTGGGYTF	TGTGCCAGCAGCCTTACAGGGGGCGGCTACACCTTC
-	TRBJ1-4	TRBV28	-	CASSLGGQVWKLFF	TGTGCCAGCAGTTTAGGGGGACAAGTGTGGAAACTGTTTTTT
-	TRBJ1-4	TRBV2	once	CASSPRASNEKLFF	TGTGCCAGCAGCCCCAGGGCCAGTAATGAAAAACTGTTTTTT
-	TRBJ1-2	TRBV30	-	CAWRGGEGRGYGYTF	TGTGCCTGGAGAGGGGGGGAGGGAAGAGGGTATGGCTACACCTTC
TRBD2	TRBJ2-5	TRBV7-2	-	CASSLTSGGLQETQYF	TGTGCCAGCAGCCTCACTAGCGGGGGCCTCCAAGAGACCCAGTACTTC
-	TRBJ2-3	TRBV2	once	CASSELRASPDTQYF	TGTGCCAGCAGTGAGCTCAGGGCCAGCCCAGATACGCAGTATTTT
TRBD1	TRBJ1-5	TRBV19	-	CASQDRDLHQPQHF	TGTGCCAGCCAGGACAGGGACTTACATCAGCCCCAGCATTTT
-	TRBJ2-3	TRBV9	-	CASSPQGLHFTDTQYF	TGTGCCAGCAGCCCTCAGGGACTCCATTTCACAGATACGCAGTATTTT
-	TRBJ1-1	TRBV18	-	CASSPAANTEAFF	TGTGCCAGCTCACCAGCGGCGAACACTGAAGCTTTCTTT
-	TRBJ1-2	TRBV7-9	-	CASSLEPYGYTF	TGTGCCAGCAGCTTAGAGCCCTATGGCTACACCTTC
-	TRBJ1-5	TRBV28	-	CASSADQPQHF	TGTGCCAGCAGTGCAGATCAGCCCCAGCATTTT
-	TRBJ2-3	TRBV2	-	CASSGPGRAPGTDTQYF	TGTGCCAGCAGTGGCCCCGGCAGGGCCCCCGGGACAGATACGCAGTATTTT
-	TRBJ1-1	TRBV7-9	-	CASSPQGHFTEAFF	TGTGCCAGCAGCCCCCAAGGACACTTCACTGAAGCTTTCTTT
TRBD2	TRBJ2-5	TRBV7-9	-	CASTPLAGGKAETQYF	TGTGCCAGCACCCCACTAGCGGGGGGCAAGGCGGAGACCCAGTACTTC
TRBD2	TRBJ2-1	TRBV18	-	CASSSAPSGMNNEQFF	TGTGCCAGCTCATCAGCCCCTAGCGGGATGAACAATGAGCAGTTCTTC
TRBD2	TRBJ2-1	TRBV11-2	-	CASSLDHLGSGAYNEQFF	TGTGCCAGCAGCTTAGATCACTTAGGGAGCGGGGCCTACAATGAGCAGTTCTTC
TRBD1	TRBJ2-2	TRBV11-1	-	CASRVGQGNTGELFF	TGTGCCAGCCGAGTGGGACAGGGGAACACCGGGGAGCTGTTTTTT
TRBD1	TRBJ1-2	TRBV6-1	-	CASSVGYGRQGSGYTF	TGTGCCAGCAGTGTTGGGTATGGGAGACAGGGTTCTGGCTACACCTTC
TRBD2	TRBJ2-3	TRBV27	-	CASSLTTSGVSTDTQYF	TGTGCCAGCAGTTTAACGACTAGCGGGGTTAGCACAGATACGCAGTATTTT
-	TRBJ2-7	TRBV4-2	once	CASSQERGTDYPYEQYF	TGTGCCAGCAGCCAAGAACGGGGGACAGACTACCCCTACGAGCAGTACTTC
-	TRBJ1-6	TRBV6-5	-	CASRDGNNSPLHF	TGTGCCAGCAGAGACGGGAATAATTCACCCCTCCACTTT